The 16 T cell receptor beta chains below come from one sample, sequenced in a study of Graves' ophthalmopathy and Graves' hyperthyroidism. Investigators amplified TCR beta CDR3 regions from RNA transcripts. After a first-round RT-PCR with HTBI primers, a second-round multiplex PCR was run. In TCRdb, the multiplex PCR reads were re-called with MiXCR into one record per CDR3 protein. The profile covers about 740,000 distinct CDR3 sequences, with approximately 40% appearing a single time and 44% taken by the ten largest. The sample taken for sequencing was peripheral blood. Receptors were obtained from an adult man with Graves' ophthalmopathy.

This clonotype has a handful of counts. V and J are TRBV20-1 and TRBJ1-1, with D maybe TRBD1 (6 bases). The germline CDR1 and CDR2 sequences are DFQATT and SNEGSKA (reference sequence). The CDR3 totals 12 residues. V was shortened by 4 bases and J by 5 bases, with 11 bases between the two germline ends. CDR3 coding DNA: TGCAGTGCTACACCTGACAGGACTGAAGCTTTCTTT. It encodes CSATPDRTEAFF.

In this sample, this clonotype turned up a few times. This sequence joins TRBV11-2 and TRBJ2-5; D might be TRBD2 (5 bases). This CDR3 spans 16 amino acids. Trimming stripped 1 base from V and 7 bases from J, with 19 bases between. Per germline, CDR1 SGHAT and CDR2 FQNNGV. CDR3 DNA: TGTGCCAGCAGCTTAGTCGGAGCCGGCAATCGGGGGACCCAGTACTTC. It translates to CASSLVGAGNRGTQYF.

This chain connects TRBV3-1 to TRBJ1-5; 7 positions match TRBD1. Germline-derived CDR1 and CDR2 are LGHDT and YNNKEL (reference sequence). Trimming took 3 bases from V and 4 from J; bases not matched to a gene: 3. The CDR3 is 14 residues long. In DNA form, the CDR3 reads TGTGCCAGCAGCCACTCAGGGGGTAATCAGCCCCAGCATTTT. Residues: CASSHSGGNQPQHF.

The CDR3 region is CASSAALWDEQYF. CDR3 coding DNA: TGTGCCAGCAGTGCGGCTTTGTGGGACGAGCAGTACTTC. This chain uses TRBV6-2 or TRBV6-3 with TRBJ2-7; D is unclear. Per germline, CDR1 MNHEY and CDR2 SVGEGT. Trimming cost V 5 bases and J 5 bases, with 13 bases left between them. The CDR3 is made up of 13 amino acids.

The V gene is TRBV5-8, the J gene TRBJ2-5, with D possibly matching TRBD2 (5 bases). CDR3 length equals 13 residues. Germline V gives CDR1 SGHTS, CDR2 YDEGEE. The V gene lost 4 bases and the J gene lost 0 bases, with 7 bases spanning the gap. The CDR3: CASSQRYQETQYF. As DNA, the CDR3 is TGTGCCAGCAGCCAGCGGTACCAAGAGACCCAGTACTTC.

Details on this clonotype: A much larger clone differs from this one at a single base, so this may be a read error. This rearrangement joins TRBV7-2 to TRBJ1-1; D unresolved. Per the germline V gene, CDR1 is SGHTA and CDR2 is FQGNSA. The CDR3 loop spans 15 amino acids. V shed 4 bases and J shed 1 base, with 13 bases lying between them. CDR3 sequence: CASSSWRRKNTEAFF. CDR3 DNA: TGTGCCAGCAGCTCCTGGAGGAGGAAGAACACTGAAGCTTTCTTT.

This clonotype was counted a single time. The chain uses TRBV2 and TRBJ2-5; 7 nucleotides match TRBD1. Germline V gene lookup returns CDR1 SNHLY and CDR2 FYNNEI. This CDR3 has 15 residues. The V gene end was trimmed by 8 bases and the J gene end by 4 bases; junction bases not matched to a gene: 13. CDR3 DNA sequence: TGTGCCAGCTCACCACGGACAGGCTTTTCAGAGACCCAGTACTTC. Protein sequence: CASSPRTGFSETQYF.

This chain uses TRBV11-2 with TRBJ2-5; tentatively, D is TRBD1 (5 bases). The CDR3 has 16 amino acids. Trimming stripped 2 bases from V and 0 bases from J, with 13 bases between. Germline CDR1 is SGHAT and CDR2 is FQNNGV. CDR3 bases: TGTGCCAGCAGCTTATTCCAGGGCACGTACCAAGAGACCCAGTACTTC. This sequence encodes CASSLFQGTYQETQYF.

V usage is TRBV20-1 and J usage is TRBJ2-7; D perhaps matches TRBD1 (5 bases). The germline gives CDR1 DFQATT, CDR2 SNEGSKA (reference sequence). This CDR3 spans 11 amino acids. The germline V and J ends were trimmed by 1 base and 6 bases, with 7 bases remaining between them. The CDR3 loop is CSARGRAEQYF. CDR3 bases: TGCAGTGCTAGAGGCAGGGCCGAGCAGTACTTC.

CDR3 nucleotides: TGTGCCAGCAGCCCGGGACTAGTGCCAGATACGCAGTATTTT. This codes for CASSPGLVPDTQYF. The chain combines TRBV9 with TRBJ2-3; 8 bases line up with TRBD2. The CDR3 runs to 14 residues. V shed 4 bases and J 4 bases; nucleotides not matched to a gene: 5. Germline CDR1 and CDR2: SGDLS and YYNGEE. The full variable domain, rest sourced from reference TRBV9 and TRBJ2-3, is DSGVTQTPKHLITATGQRVTLRCSPRSGDLSVYWYQQSLDQGLQFLIQYYNGEERAKGNILERFSAQQFPDLHSELNLSSLELGDSALYFCASSPGLVPDTQYFGPGTRLTVL.

This clonotype was counted ten times or more. This chain links TRBV29-1 with TRBJ1-2; D is unresolved. V lost 4 bases and J lost 2, with 14 bases in between. CDR1 and CDR2 from the germline V gene are SQVTM and ANQGSEA. The CDR3 has 14 residues. The DNA of the CDR3 is TGCAGCGTTGTATTACAGACACCGAACTATGGCTACACCTTC. Residues: CSVVLQTPNYGYTF.

This clonotype was observed a handful of times. The junction and the germline gene differ at one end; a read error may be behind it. The chain links TRBV9 to TRBJ1-4; 7 bases agree with TRBD1. CDR1 is SGDLS and CDR2 is YYNGEE in the germline V gene. The CDR3 is 14 residues long. This CDR3 reads CASSAQGTKEKLFF. Written as DNA, the CDR3 is TGTGCCAGCAGCGCACAGGGGACTAAGGAAAAACTGTTTTTT. Supplemented by reference TRBV9 and TRBJ1-4, the full variable domain reads DSGVTQTPKHLITATGQRVTLRCSPRSGDLSVYWYQQSLDQGLQFLIQYYNGEERAKGNILERFSAQQFPDLHSELNLSSLELGDSALYFCASSAQGTKEKLFFGSGTQLSVL.

The chain employs TRBV24-1 and TRBJ1-5; 7 nucleotides line up with TRBD1. Per germline, CDR1 KGHDR and CDR2 SFDVKD. Trimming at V came to 4 bases and at J to 13 bases, leaving 18 bases not matched to a gene. CDR3 length: 16 residues. CDR3 loop: CATSDPGTAESEGQHF. The CDR3 DNA sequence: TGTGCCACCAGTGACCCAGGGACAGCCGAATCAGAGGGTCAGCATTTT.

In this sample, this clonotype turned up many times. The chain carries TRBV15 and TRBJ1-5; TRBD1 aligns across 12 bases. The germline CDR1 and CDR2 sequences are LNHNV and YYDKDF (reference sequence). After removal of 3 bases from V and 3 bases from J, the junction contained 0 bases not matched to a gene. This CDR3 has 15 residues. This CDR3 is CATSRGQGANQPQHF. CDR3 DNA: TGTGCCACCAGCAGGGGACAGGGGGCCAATCAGCCCCAGCATTTT.

The sample holds a few counts of this clonotype. This chain uses TRBV10-3 with TRBJ2-5; 11 bases align to TRBD2. CDR1 is ENHRY, CDR2 SYGVKD, per germline. This CDR3 comprises 17 residues. V trimming: 3 bases; J trimming: 0 bases; junction bases outside the gene matches: 6. CDR3 DNA sequence: TGTGCCATCAGTGATATACTAGCGGGGGCGCACCAAGAGACCCAGTACTTC. This translates into CAISDILAGAHQETQYF.

This clonotype occurred a few times. The chain joins TRBV7-9 to TRBJ2-5, with TRBD2 matching over 9 bases. Germline V gene sequence: CDR1 SEHNR, CDR2 FQNEAQ (reference sequence). The CDR3 sequence is 17 residues long. The ends lost 0 bases at V and 2 bases at J; junction bases unmatched: 7. The CDR3 DNA sequence: TGTGCCAGCAGCTTAGCGGCGGGAGGGAGCGGACAAGAGACCCAGTACTTC. Protein product: CASSLAAGGSGQETQYF.